Below are 32 T cell receptor beta chains sequenced from a single sample in a study of blood T cell repertoires in COVID-19 (dated by TCRdb to between 2020 and 2021). Library construction relied on the immunoSEQ multiplex PCR assay. In TCRdb, the immuneACCESS table is reduced to in-frame sequences with V and J assigned. These tables do not hold every clone; where another copy was compared, an unresolved V gene accounts for under half, and the others remain unexplained. The sample table shows a few hundred thousand clones, and approximately 85% are seen once. About 7% of the sample belongs to the ten largest clones. The sample consisted of peripheral blood. These receptors were taken from a human donor in a cohort sampled during active COVID-19.

This clone was seen once. The rearrangement uses TRBV30 and TRBJ1-5, with D hard to call. Per germline, CDR1 GTSNPN and CDR2 SVGIG (reference sequence). V was pared by 0 bases and J by 7 bases, with 7 bases between. The CDR3 is 12 amino acids. This CDR3 reads CAWSVPGQPQHF. CDR3 nucleotide sequence: TGTGCCTGGAGTGTACCCGGGCAGCCCCAGCATTTT.

The chain joins TRBV7-3 to TRBJ2-7, with 7 bases aligning to TRBD1. V was pared by 5 bases and J by 4 bases, with 5 bases of the junction left unmatched. The CDR3 contains 13 residues. Germline CDR1 reads SGHTA; CDR2 reads FQGTGA. The CDR3 loop is CASSPGQKYEQYF. The CDR3 nucleotides read TGTGCCAGCAGCCCGGGACAGAAGTACGAGCAGTACTTC.

This rearrangement joins TRBV19 to TRBJ1-1, with D perhaps TRBD1 (5 bases). CDR3 length: 14 residues. V was clipped by 4 bases and J by 4 bases, with 13 bases between them. Germline V CDR1 and CDR2: LNHDA, SQIVND (reference sequence). In nucleotides, the CDR3 is TGTGCCAGTAGTACCCCGTCTAGGGGCACTGAAGCTTTCTTT. Encoded protein: CASSTPSRGTEAFF. Combining the CDR3 with reference TRBV19 and TRBJ1-1 gives the whole variable domain DGGITQSPKYLFRKEGQNVTLSCEQNLNHDAMYWYRQDPGQGLRLIYYSQIVNDFQKGDIAEGYSVSREKKESFPLTVTSAQKNPTAFYLCASSTPSRGTEAFFGQGTRLTVV.

V and J are TRBV28 and TRBJ1-1; weak D call: TRBD1 (6 bases). Trimming pared 4 bases from V and 3 bases from J, leaving 15 bases between. The germline CDR1 and CDR2 sequences are MDHEN and SYDVKM. The CDR3 spans 15 residues. The CDR3 loop is CASSSQGQSYTEAFF. The CDR3 DNA is TGTGCCAGCAGTTCACAAGGACAGTCCTACACTGAAGCTTTCTTT. The full variable domain, rest sourced from reference TRBV28 and TRBJ1-1, is DVKVTQSSRYLVKRTGEKVFLECVQDMDHENMFWYRQDPGLGLRLIYFSYDVKMKEKGDIPEGYSVSREKKERFSLILESASTNQTSMYLCASSSQGQSYTEAFFGQGTRLTVV.

This clone was found once. CDR3 sequence reads: CASSLDGGRNSPLHF. DNA of the CDR3: TGTGCCAGCAGCTTAGATGGCGGCCGGAATTCACCCCTCCACTTT. This chain links TRBV11-2 with TRBJ1-6; D unclear. The germline gives CDR1 SGHAT, CDR2 FQNNGV. The V and J ends lost 0 bases and 7 bases respectively, with 10 bases between them. This CDR3 has 15 amino acids.

The V gene is TRBV24-1, the J gene TRBJ1-3; no clear D gene. This CDR3 has 13 amino acids. V lost 1 base and J lost 4, with 4 bases in between. Per germline, CDR1 KGHDR and CDR2 SFDVKD. CDR3: CATSDLSGNTIYF. CDR3 DNA: TGTGCCACCAGTGATTTATCGGGAAACACCATATATTTT.

This clone was counted many times. Additional DNA sequences in this sample encode the identical CDR3. The chain combines TRBV11-2 with TRBJ1-6; D remains unclear. This CDR3 is built from 15 residues. Trimming took off 3 bases at V and 0 bases at J, with 6 bases between the two ends. From germline, CDR1 is SGHAT and CDR2 FQNNGV. The CDR3 region has the DNA TGTGCCAGCAGCTTGGGGAGCTCCTATAATTCACCCCTCCACTTT. This encodes CASSLGSSYNSPLHF.

The chain uses TRBV5-4 and TRBJ2-1; D remains unclear. V gave up 1 base and J gave up 5 bases, with 7 bases separating them. Germline V CDR1 and CDR2: SGHNT, YYREEE (reference sequence). This CDR3 contains 13 residues. The CDR3 nucleotides are TGTGCCAGCAGCTTGATCGCAGACAATGAGCAGTTCTTC. Amino acid sequence: CASSLIADNEQFF.

The genes are TRBV7-8 and TRBJ2-7, with a tentative D call TRBD1 (5 bases). This CDR3 contains 13 residues. Germline CDR1 and CDR2: SGHVS and FQNEAQ. The germline V and J ends were trimmed by 5 bases and 4 bases, with 12 bases remaining between them. The CDR3 spells CASSRASGYEQYF. CDR3 bases: TGTGCCAGCAGCCGGGCCTCAGGGTACGAGCAGTACTTC.

The chain carries TRBV7-9 and TRBJ1-1, with D possibly TRBD1 on 6 matching bases. This CDR3 is built from 14 residues. The V end lost 5 bases, the J end lost 4 bases, and 14 bases lay between the germline ends. Per the germline V gene, CDR1 is SEHNR and CDR2 is FQNEAQ (reference sequence). CDR3 coding DNA: TGTGCCAGCAGCATACAGGGTTCAAGCACTGAAGCTTTCTTT. It encodes CASSIQGSSTEAFF.

The chain carries TRBV5-1 and TRBJ2-7; 13 nucleotides agree with TRBD2. Germline CDR1 reads SGHRS; CDR2 reads YFSETQ. The CDR3 has 17 residues. After removal of 2 bases from V and 1 base from J, the junction contained 6 bases not matched to a gene. CDR3 residues: CASSFGLAGALSYEQYF. The CDR3 DNA is TGCGCCAGCAGCTTCGGACTAGCGGGGGCCCTTTCCTACGAGCAGTACTTC. The full variable domain, rest sourced from reference TRBV5-1 and TRBJ2-7, is KAGVTQTPRYLIKTRGQQVTLSCSPISGHRSVSWYQQTPGQGLQFLFEYFSETQRNKGNFPGRFSGRQFSNSRSEMNVSTLELGDSALYLCASSFGLAGALSYEQYFGPGTRLTVT.

The chain joins TRBV18 to TRBJ1-3; D remains unclear. Germline V gene sequence: CDR1 KGHSH, CDR2 LQKENI. The germline V and J ends were trimmed by 3 bases and 0 bases, with 6 bases remaining between them. The length of the CDR3 is 14 residues. The CDR3 here is CASSPQFSGNTIYF. DNA of the CDR3: TGTGCCAGCTCACCCCAGTTCTCTGGAAACACCATATATTTT.

The V call is TRBV4-1, the J call TRBJ1-1, with D possibly being TRBD1 (6 bases). The CDR3 runs to 15 residues. Between the trimmed V and J ends, which lost 0 bases and 10 bases, there was a span of 18 bases. Germline V gene lookup returns CDR1 MGHRA and CDR2 YSYEKL. The CDR3 DNA reads TGCGCCAGCAGCCAAGAAGGGTGGGGGGGGCTGCGAGCTTTCTTT. Protein: CASSQEGWGGLRAFF.

The chain couples TRBV5-6 to TRBJ1-1, with D maybe TRBD1 (6 bases). Looked up from germline, CDR1 is SGHDT and CDR2 is YYEEEE. Deletions cut 4 bases from V and 11 bases from J, with 18 bases between. The CDR3 is made up of 13 amino acids. The CDR3 sequence is CASSIGQSQVAFF. CDR3 coding DNA: TGTGCCAGCAGCATCGGACAGTCCCAGGTGGCTTTCTTT. Full variable domain (rest looked up from reference TRBV5-6 and TRBJ1-1): DAGVTQSPTHLIKTRGQQVTLRCSPKSGHDTVSWYQQALGQGPQFIFQYYEEEERQRGNFPDRFSGHQFPNYSSELNVNALLLGDSALYLCASSIGQSQVAFFGQGTRLTVV.

This clone is a singleton in its sample. The gene calls are TRBV18 and TRBJ2-6; 7 bases are shared with TRBD1. This CDR3 is built from 17 residues. Trimming at V came to 4 bases and at J to 0 bases, leaving 6 bases not matched to a gene. Germline CDR1 reads KGHSH; CDR2 reads LQKENI. The CDR3 loop reads CASSLTGYRSGANVLTF. The CDR3 nucleotides are TGTGCCAGCTCACTGACAGGGTATCGCTCTGGGGCCAACGTCCTGACTTTC.

The CDR3 spells CASSSRTGGSNQPQHF. CDR3 coding DNA: TGTGCCAGCAGCTCGAGGACAGGGGGCAGCAATCAGCCCCAGCATTTT. This chain joins TRBV5-6 and TRBJ1-5; 11 bases line up with TRBD1. V lost 3 bases, J lost 1 base, and 3 bases stayed unmatched. Germline values: CDR1 SGHDT, CDR2 YYEEEE. There are 16 residues in the CDR3.

The rearrangement joins TRBV15 to TRBJ2-1, with 7 bases fitting TRBD1. This CDR3 has 15 amino acids. The trim removed 3 bases at V and 5 bases at J, leaving 7 bases unmatched. Per the germline V gene, CDR1 is LNHNV and CDR2 is YYDKDF (reference sequence). This CDR3 is CATSSRRDRNNEQFF. The CDR3 coding sequence is TGTGCCACCAGCAGTCGCCGGGACAGAAACAATGAGCAGTTCTTC. Full variable domain (remainder filled in from reference TRBV15 and TRBJ2-1): DAMVIQNPRYQVTQFGKPVTLSCSQTLNHNVMYWYQQKSSQAPKLLFHYYDKDFNNEADTPDNFQSRRPNTSFCFLDIRSPGLGDTAMYLCATSSRRDRNNEQFFGPGTRLTVL.

Only one count was recorded for this clone. The rearrangement joins TRBV5-6 to TRBJ2-7; TRBD1 agrees at 9 bases. Trimming cost V 0 bases and J 6 bases; bases outside gene matches: 7. Germline V CDR1 and CDR2: SGHDT, YYEEEE. The CDR3 is made up of 15 amino acids. CDR3 bases: TGTGCCAGCAGCTTGGGGACAGGGGTGGCCGGCGAGCAGTACTTC. It translates to CASSLGTGVAGEQYF. Full variable domain (outside the CDR3, taken from reference TRBV5-6 and TRBJ2-7): DAGVTQSPTHLIKTRGQQVTLRCSPKSGHDTVSWYQQALGQGPQFIFQYYEEEERQRGNFPDRFSGHQFPNYSSELNVNALLLGDSALYLCASSLGTGVAGEQYFGPGTRLTVT.

The rearrangement joins TRBV7-9 to TRBJ1-2, with TRBD1 matching 9 bases. The V gene end was trimmed by 5 bases and the J gene end by 8 bases; junction bases not matched to a gene: 15. There are 16 residues in the CDR3. CDR1 SEHNR and CDR2 FQNEAQ come from the germline V gene (reference sequence). For the CDR3, the DNA is TGTGCCAGCAGCCCGAACGCCGGGACAGGGCGACGAGGCTACACCTTC. This codes for CASSPNAGTGRRGYTF. Full variable domain (outside the CDR3, taken from reference TRBV7-9 and TRBJ1-2): DTGVSQNPRHKITKRGQNVTFRCDPISEHNRLYWYRQTLGQGPEFLTYFQNEAQLEKSRLLSDRFSAERPKGSFSTLEIQRTEQGDSAMYLCASSPNAGTGRRGYTFGSGTRLTVV.

The rearrangement uses TRBV6-1 and TRBJ1-1; 7 bases line up with TRBD1. Germline values: CDR1 MNHNS, CDR2 SASEGT. This CDR3 has 16 residues. With 3 bases clipped from V and 1 base from J, the junction kept 8 bases outside the gene matches. The CDR3 region has the DNA TGTGCCAGCAGTGACGACCCCTACAGGGGGAACACTGAAGCTTTCTTT. Protein: CASSDDPYRGNTEAFF.

The chain combines TRBV7-3 with TRBJ2-6; D is possibly TRBD2 (6 bases). This CDR3 has 15 amino acids. The V gene lost 2 bases and the J gene lost 4 bases, with 9 bases spanning the gap. Germline assignment: CDR1 SGHTA and CDR2 FQGTGA. Here the CDR3 reads CASSLSGAGANVLTF. In DNA form, the CDR3 reads TGTGCCAGCAGCTTATCGGGAGCCGGGGCCAACGTCCTGACTTTC.

CDR3 amino acids: CSVDPRGVGELFF. The CDR3 DNA sequence: TGCAGCGTTGACCCCAGGGGAGTCGGGGAGCTGTTTTTT. The chain carries TRBV29-1 and TRBJ2-2, with D perhaps TRBD1 (6 bases). V was trimmed by 3 bases and J by 7 bases, leaving 12 bases between them. CDR3 length: 13 amino acids. Germline CDR1 and CDR2: SQVTM and ANQGSEA.

V is TRBV6-5 and J is TRBJ2-2, with 11 bases fitting TRBD2. Germline values: CDR1 MNHEY, CDR2 SVGAGI. The trim removed 10 bases at V and 6 bases at J, leaving 10 bases unmatched. The CDR3 consists of 15 residues. The CDR3 bases are TGTGCCATCACTAGCGGGGGCCGAACCTCCGGGGAGCTGTTTTTT. It specifies CAITSGGRTSGELFF.

The V call is TRBV6-5, the J call TRBJ2-1, with D unresolved. The V gene lost 7 bases and the J gene lost 6 bases, with 4 bases spanning the gap. CDR3 length: 10 residues. The germline V gene has CDR1 MNHEY and CDR2 SVGAGI. This CDR3 reads CASKRNEQFF. CDR3 bases: TGTGCCAGCAAGCGCAATGAGCAGTTCTTC.

The V call is TRBV5-4, the J call TRBJ2-1; TRBD2 might be the D (7 bases). The CDR3 loop spans 16 amino acids. Trimming left V 2 bases short and J 4 bases short, with 16 bases between. The germline CDR1 and CDR2 sequences are SGHNT and YYREEE (reference sequence). CDR3: CASSLGQKGGYNEQFF. In DNA, the CDR3 is TGTGCCAGCAGCTTAGGTCAGAAGGGGGGGTACAATGAGCAGTTCTTC.

This rearrangement joins TRBV5-1 to TRBJ2-7; the match to TRBD1 covers 8 bases. Trimming removed 6 bases from V and 3 bases from J; junction bases left unmatched: 5. The CDR3 has 13 amino acids. CDR1 SGHRS and CDR2 YFSETQ come from the germline V gene. The CDR3 loop reads CASKQGAIYEQYF. Written as DNA, the CDR3 is TGCGCCAGCAAGCAGGGGGCGATCTACGAGCAGTACTTC.

In regard to this clone: This specimen includes other DNA sequences encoding the same CDR3. CDR3 DNA sequence: TGTGCCAGCAGTTTGCAGGGGAACACTGAAGCTTTCTTT. Its translation: CASSLQGNTEAFF. The V and J genes are TRBV6-5 and TRBJ1-1, with D tentatively TRBD1 (5 bases). Germline V gene data show CDR1 as MNHEY and CDR2 as SVGAGI. The V end was cut by 4 bases, the J end by 1 base, with 7 bases between. The CDR3 is 13 amino acids.

On this clone: The same CDR3 also results from other DNA sequences found in this sample. The rearrangement links TRBV19 to TRBJ1-1; 8 nucleotides align to TRBD1. This CDR3 contains 13 residues. The V and J ends lost 6 bases and 5 bases, in that order; junction bases with no gene match: 5. CDR1 is LNHDA and CDR2 is SQIVND in the germline V gene (reference sequence). This chain's CDR3 is CASRTGGGTEAFF. DNA for the CDR3: TGTGCCAGTAGAACAGGGGGTGGAACTGAAGCTTTCTTT.

This clone was observed a few times. The chain recombines TRBV24-1 with TRBJ1-4; D uncertain. This CDR3 contains 15 residues. CDR1 and CDR2 from the germline V gene are KGHDR and SFDVKD. V lost 4 bases, J lost 7 bases, and 15 bases lay in between. The CDR3 loop reads CATSDPKEGSEKLFF. CDR3 bases: TGTGCCACCAGTGACCCCAAAGAGGGTAGTGAAAAACTGTTTTTT.

The table lists this clone with a few counts. The V call is TRBV5-1, the J call TRBJ2-5, with D perhaps TRBD2 (5 bases). This CDR3 spans 17 amino acids. The germline V gene has CDR1 SGHRS and CDR2 YFSETQ. Trimming removed 7 bases from V and 2 bases from J, with 24 bases in between. The CDR3: CASASISGPLPQETQYF. CDR3 bases: TGCGCCAGCGCTTCGATAAGCGGACCGCTACCTCAAGAGACCCAGTACTTC.

In this sample, this clone turned up a few times. The chain carries TRBV11-2 and TRBJ1-6; TRBD1 matches at 7 bases. Germline trimming cut 5 bases from V and 8 bases from J; bases unmatched to any gene: 9. The CDR3 is 15 residues long. Germline V gene sequence: CDR1 SGHAT, CDR2 FQNNGV. The CDR3 region is CASSTTGAYDSPLHF. CDR3 DNA: TGTGCCAGCAGCACAACAGGGGCGTATGATTCACCCCTCCACTTT. Complete variable domain (other parts from reference TRBV11-2 and TRBJ1-6): EAGVAQSPRYKIIEKRQSVAFWCNPISGHATLYWYQQILGQGPKLLIQFQNNGVVDDSQLPKDRFSAERLKGVDSTLKIQPAKLEDSAVYLCASSTTGAYDSPLHFGNGTRLTVT.

Only one count was recorded for this clone. The rearrangement links TRBV19 to TRBJ1-1, with D possibly matching TRBD1 (6 bases). Germline V gives CDR1 LNHDA, CDR2 SQIVND (reference sequence). The CDR3 runs to 14 residues. Deletions cut 4 bases from V and 5 bases from J, with 14 bases between. The CDR3 reads CASSTYQGRTEAFF. The CDR3 DNA follows: TGTGCCAGTAGTACGTACCAGGGGCGTACTGAAGCTTTCTTT.